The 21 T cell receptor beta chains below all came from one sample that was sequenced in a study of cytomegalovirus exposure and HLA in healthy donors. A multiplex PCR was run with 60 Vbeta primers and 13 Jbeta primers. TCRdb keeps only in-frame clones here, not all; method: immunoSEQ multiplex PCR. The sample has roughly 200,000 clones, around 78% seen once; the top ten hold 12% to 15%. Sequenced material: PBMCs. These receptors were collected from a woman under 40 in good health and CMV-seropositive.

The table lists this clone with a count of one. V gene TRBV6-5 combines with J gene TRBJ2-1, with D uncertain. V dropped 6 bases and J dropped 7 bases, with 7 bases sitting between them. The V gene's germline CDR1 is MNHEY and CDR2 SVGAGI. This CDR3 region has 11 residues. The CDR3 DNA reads TGTGCCAGCAGCCTCGGGAATGAGCAGTTCTTC. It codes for CASSLGNEQFF.

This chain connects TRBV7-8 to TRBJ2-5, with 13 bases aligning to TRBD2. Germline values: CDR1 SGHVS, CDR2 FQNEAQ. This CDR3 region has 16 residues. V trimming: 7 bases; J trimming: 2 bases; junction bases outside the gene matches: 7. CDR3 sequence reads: CASTRLAGGLQETQYF. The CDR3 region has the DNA TGTGCCAGCACCCGACTAGCGGGAGGCTTGCAAGAGACCCAGTACTTC. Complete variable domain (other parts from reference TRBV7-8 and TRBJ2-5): GAGVSQSPRYKVAKRGQDVALRCDPISGHVSLFWYQQALGQGPEFLTYFQNEAQLDKSGLPSDRFFAERPEGSVSTLKIQRTQQEDSAVYLCASTRLAGGLQETQYFGPGTRLLVL.

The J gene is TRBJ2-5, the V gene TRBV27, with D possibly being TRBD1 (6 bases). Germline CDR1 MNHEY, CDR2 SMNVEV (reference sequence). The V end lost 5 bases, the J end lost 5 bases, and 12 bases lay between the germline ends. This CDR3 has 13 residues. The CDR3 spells CASSPTGLETQYF. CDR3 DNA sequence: TGTGCCAGCAGTCCAACAGGGCTGGAGACCCAGTACTTC.

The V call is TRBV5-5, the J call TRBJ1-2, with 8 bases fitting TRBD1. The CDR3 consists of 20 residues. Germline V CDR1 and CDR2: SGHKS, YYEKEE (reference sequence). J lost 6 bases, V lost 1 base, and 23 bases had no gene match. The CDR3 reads CASSLKVDIGQGRIMDGYTF. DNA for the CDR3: TGTGCCAGCAGCTTGAAGGTTGACATCGGACAGGGTAGAATTATGGATGGCTACACCTTC.

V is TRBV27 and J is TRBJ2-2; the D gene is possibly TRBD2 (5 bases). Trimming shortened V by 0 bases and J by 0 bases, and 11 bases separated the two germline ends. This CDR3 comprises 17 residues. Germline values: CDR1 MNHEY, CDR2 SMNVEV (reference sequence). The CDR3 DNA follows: TGTGCCAGCAGTTTATCGTTTAGCGAGGCGAACACCGGGGAGCTGTTTTTT. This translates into CASSLSFSEANTGELFF.

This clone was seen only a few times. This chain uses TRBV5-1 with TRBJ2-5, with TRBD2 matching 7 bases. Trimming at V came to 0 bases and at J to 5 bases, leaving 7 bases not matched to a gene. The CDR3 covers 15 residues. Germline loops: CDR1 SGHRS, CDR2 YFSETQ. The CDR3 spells CASSLGTRGRETQYF. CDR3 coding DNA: TGCGCCAGCAGCTTGGGGACTAGGGGTCGGGAGACCCAGTACTTC. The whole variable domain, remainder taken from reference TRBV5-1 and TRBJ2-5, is KAGVTQTPRYLIKTRGQQVTLSCSPISGHRSVSWYQQTPGQGLQFLFEYFSETQRNKGNFPGRFSGRQFSNSRSEMNVSTLELGDSALYLCASSLGTRGRETQYFGPGTRLLVL.

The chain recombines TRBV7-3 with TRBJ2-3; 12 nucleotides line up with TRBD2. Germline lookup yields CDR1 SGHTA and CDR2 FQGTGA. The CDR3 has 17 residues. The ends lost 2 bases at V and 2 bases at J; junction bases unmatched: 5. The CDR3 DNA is TGTGCCAGCAGCTTACTAGCGGGGGGGCCCGACACAGATACGCAGTATTTT. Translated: CASSLLAGGPDTDTQYF.

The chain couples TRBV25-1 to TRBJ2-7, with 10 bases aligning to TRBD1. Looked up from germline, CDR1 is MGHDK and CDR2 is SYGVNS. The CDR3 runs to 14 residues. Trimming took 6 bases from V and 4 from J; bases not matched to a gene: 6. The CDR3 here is CASRRGQGMYEQYF. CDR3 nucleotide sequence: TGTGCCAGCAGAAGGGGACAGGGGATGTACGAGCAGTACTTC.

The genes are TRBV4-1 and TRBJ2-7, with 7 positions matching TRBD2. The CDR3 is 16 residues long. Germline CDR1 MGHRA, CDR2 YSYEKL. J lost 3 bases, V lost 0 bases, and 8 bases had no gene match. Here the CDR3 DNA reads TGCGCCAGCAGCCAAGATGCAGCTAGCGGCCTCTACGAGCAGTACTTC. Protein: CASSQDAASGLYEQYF.

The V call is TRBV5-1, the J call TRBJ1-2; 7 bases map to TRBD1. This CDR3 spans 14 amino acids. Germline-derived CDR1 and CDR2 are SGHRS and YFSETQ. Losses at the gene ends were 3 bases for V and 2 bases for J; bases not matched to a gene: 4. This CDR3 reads CASSSGTANYGYTF. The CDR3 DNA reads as TGCGCCAGCAGCTCCGGGACAGCGAACTATGGCTACACCTTC.

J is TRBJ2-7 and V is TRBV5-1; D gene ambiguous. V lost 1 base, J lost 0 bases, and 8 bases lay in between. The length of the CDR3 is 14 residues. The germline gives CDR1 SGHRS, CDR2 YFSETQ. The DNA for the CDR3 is TGCGCCAGCAGCTTGACCCTCAGCTCCTACGAGCAGTACTTC. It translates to CASSLTLSSYEQYF.

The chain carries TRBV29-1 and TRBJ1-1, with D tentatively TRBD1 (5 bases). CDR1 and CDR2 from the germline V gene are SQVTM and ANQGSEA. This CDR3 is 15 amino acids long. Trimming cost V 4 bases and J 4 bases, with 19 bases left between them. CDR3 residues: CSVVGGGEGGTEAFF. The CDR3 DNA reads TGCAGCGTTGTGGGTGGGGGGGAGGGAGGCACTGAAGCTTTCTTT. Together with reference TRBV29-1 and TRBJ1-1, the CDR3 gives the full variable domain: SAVISQKPSRDICQRGTSLTIQCQVDSQVTMMFWYRQQPGQSLTLIATANQGSEATYESGFVIDKFPISRPNLTFSTLTVSNMSPEDSSIYLCSVVGGGEGGTEAFFGQGTRLTVV.

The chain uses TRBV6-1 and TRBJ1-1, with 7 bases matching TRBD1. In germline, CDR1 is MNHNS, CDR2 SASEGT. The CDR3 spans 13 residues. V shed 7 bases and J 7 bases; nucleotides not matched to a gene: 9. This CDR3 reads CASKGQEINEAFF. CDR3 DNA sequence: TGTGCCAGCAAAGGACAGGAGATAAATGAAGCTTTCTTT.

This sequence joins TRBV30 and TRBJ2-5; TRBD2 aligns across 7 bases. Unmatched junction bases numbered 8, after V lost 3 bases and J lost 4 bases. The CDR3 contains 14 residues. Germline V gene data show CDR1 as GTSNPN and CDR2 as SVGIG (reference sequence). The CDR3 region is CAWSGGGRGETQYF. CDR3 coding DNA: TGTGCCTGGAGCGGGGGAGGGAGGGGAGAGACCCAGTACTTC.

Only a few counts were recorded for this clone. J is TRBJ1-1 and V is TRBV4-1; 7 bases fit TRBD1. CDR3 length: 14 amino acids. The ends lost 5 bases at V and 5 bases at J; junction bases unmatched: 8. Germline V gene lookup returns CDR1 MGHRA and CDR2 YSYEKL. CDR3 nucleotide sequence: TGCGCCAGCAGCAGCCCGACAGGGCAGACTGAAGCTTTCTTT. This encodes CASSSPTGQTEAFF.

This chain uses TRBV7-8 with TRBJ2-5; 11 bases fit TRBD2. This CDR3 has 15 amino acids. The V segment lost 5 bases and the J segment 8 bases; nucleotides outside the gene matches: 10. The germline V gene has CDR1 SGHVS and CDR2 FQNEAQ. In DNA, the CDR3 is TGTGCCAGCAGCGTGGGACTAGCGGTTCTCGGTACCCAGTACTTC. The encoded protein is CASSVGLAVLGTQYF.

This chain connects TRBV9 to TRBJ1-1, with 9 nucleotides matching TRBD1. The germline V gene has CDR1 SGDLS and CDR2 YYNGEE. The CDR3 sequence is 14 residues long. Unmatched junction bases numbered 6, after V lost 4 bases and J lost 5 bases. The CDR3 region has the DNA TGTGCCAGCAGCCACGGGACAGGGCGAACTGAAGCTTTCTTT. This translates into CASSHGTGRTEAFF.

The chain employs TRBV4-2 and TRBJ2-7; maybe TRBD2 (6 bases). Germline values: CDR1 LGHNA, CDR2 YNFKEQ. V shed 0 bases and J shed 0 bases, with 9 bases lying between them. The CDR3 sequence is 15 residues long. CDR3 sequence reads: CASSQEGGSSYEQYF. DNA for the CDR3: TGTGCCAGCAGCCAAGAGGGAGGCAGCTCCTACGAGCAGTACTTC.

This CDR3 reads CASSTQTDMYF. CDR3 nucleotides: TGTGCCAGCAGCACCCAGACAGATATGTACTTC. This chain uses TRBV6-6 with TRBJ2-5; weak D call: TRBD1 (5 bases). The ends were cut back, 6 bases at V and 13 bases at J, with 15 bases in the middle. Germline V gene sequence: CDR1 MNHNY, CDR2 SVGAGI (reference sequence). This CDR3 is built from 11 residues.

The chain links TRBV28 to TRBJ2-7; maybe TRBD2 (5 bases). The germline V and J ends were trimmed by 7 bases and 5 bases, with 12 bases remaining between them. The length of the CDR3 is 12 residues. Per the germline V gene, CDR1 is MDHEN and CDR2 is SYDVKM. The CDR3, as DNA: TGTGCCAGCAACGCTGGGGAGAACGAGCAGTACTTC. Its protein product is CASNAGENEQYF.

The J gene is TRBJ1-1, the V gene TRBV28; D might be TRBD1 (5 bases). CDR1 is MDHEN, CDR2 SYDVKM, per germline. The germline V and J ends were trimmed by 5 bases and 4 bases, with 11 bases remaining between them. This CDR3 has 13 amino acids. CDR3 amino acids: CASSRDSGTEAFF. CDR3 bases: TGTGCCAGCAGTCGGGACTCGGGCACTGAAGCTTTCTTT.